These 17 T cell receptor beta chains were sequenced from one sample in a study of cytomegalovirus exposure and HLA in healthy donors (TCRdb year 2017). The library was produced with the immunoSEQ multiplex PCR assay. A mixture of 60 forward primers for TCR Vbeta segments and 13 reverse primers for TCR Jbeta segments was used in the multiplex PCR. TCRdb holds this immuneACCESS table with in-frame rearrangements only. Some clones are missing; in checked studies, unresolved V genes explain under half, and the rest has no known cause. In all, the sample holds 250,000 or so clones, and 81% of those were seen once. The ten largest account for roughly 7.4% of the sample. Sequenced sample: PBMCs. All receptors derive from a woman aged 55-70 years in good health and CMV-seropositive.

With respect to this clone: The junction does not match germline at one end; this may be a read error. The CDR3 nucleotides are TGTGCCAGTAGCTATAGCGGAGAGCAGTACTTC. Translation: CASSYSGEQYF. This rearrangement joins TRBV5-6 to TRBJ2-5, with D perhaps TRBD2 (6 bases). This CDR3 has 11 amino acids. Germline lookup yields CDR1 SGHDT and CDR2 YYEEEE.

V is TRBV6-5 and J is TRBJ1-1; 8 bases fit TRBD1. Looked up from germline, CDR1 is MNHEY and CDR2 is SVGAGI. This CDR3 is built from 13 residues. Germline trimming cut 5 bases from V and 7 bases from J; bases unmatched to any gene: 6. The CDR3 spells CASSTRQGLEAFF. The CDR3 DNA reads as TGTGCCAGCAGTACCCGACAGGGGCTTGAAGCTTTCTTT.

The rearrangement links TRBV13 to TRBJ2-1; 7 bases are a match to TRBD2. Germline values: CDR1 PRHDT, CDR2 FYEKMQ (reference sequence). The V and J ends lost 5 bases and 4 bases, in that order; junction bases with no gene match: 11. The CDR3 contains 16 residues. CDR3 in DNA: TGTGCCAGCAGCCCTCGGGACTGGGGACTATACAATGAGCAGTTCTTC. Amino acid sequence: CASSPRDWGLYNEQFF.

The chain has TRBV5-7 and TRBJ2-1; TRBD1 is a possible D gene (5 bases). TRBV5-7 is an ORF, with its function uncertain. This CDR3 is 16 amino acids long. The V end was cut by 0 bases, the J end by 4 bases, with 14 bases between. CDR3 sequence (DNA): TGTGCCAGCAGCTTGGACGTAATAAAGGGGTACAATGAGCAGTTCTTC. Protein sequence: CASSLDVIKGYNEQFF.

This clone came up a few times. V is TRBV27 and J is TRBJ2-2; TRBD2 aligns across 7 bases. Losses at the gene ends were 5 bases for V and 1 base for J; bases not matched to a gene: 7. CDR3 length: 16 residues. Germline V gives CDR1 MNHEY, CDR2 SMNVEV (reference sequence). CDR3 amino acids: CASSLGTTRNTGELFF. The CDR3 DNA follows: TGTGCCAGCAGTCTGGGGACTACCAGGAACACCGGGGAGCTGTTTTTT.

V and J are TRBV4-1 and TRBJ2-7; 9 bases align to TRBD2. Germline values: CDR1 MGHRA, CDR2 YSYEKL. The CDR3 runs 22 residues. J was trimmed by 5 bases and V by 0 bases; bases with no gene match: 26. CDR3 nucleotide sequence: TGCGCCAGCAGCCAAGAATATATTGTTTGGGGAGGCGGGAGGGGGGCTAAAAACGAGCAGTACTTC. Amino acids: CASSQEYIVWGGGRGAKNEQYF.

The chain recombines TRBV19 with TRBJ1-2, with 7 bases matching TRBD1. After removal of 4 bases from V and 4 bases from J, the junction contained 6 bases not matched to a gene. Germline CDR1 reads LNHDA; CDR2 reads SQIVND (reference sequence). The CDR3 has 14 amino acids. This chain's CDR3 is CASSTTRQGYGYTF. CDR3 in DNA: TGTGCCAGTAGTACCACCCGACAGGGCTATGGCTACACCTTC.

This clone was seen a single time. This chain connects TRBV7-2 to TRBJ2-2; D remains unclear. V lost 0 bases and J lost 4, with 6 bases in between. This CDR3 has 14 amino acids. From germline, CDR1 is SGHTA and CDR2 FQGNSA. The CDR3 sequence: CASSLALGTGELFF. CDR3 DNA sequence: TGTGCCAGCAGCTTAGCCCTAGGCACCGGGGAGCTGTTTTTT.

This chain joins TRBV15 and TRBJ2-7; D is unresolved. Trimming stripped 0 bases from V and 1 base from J, with 7 bases between. Germline V gene data show CDR1 as LNHNV and CDR2 as YYDKDF (reference sequence). CDR3 size: 14 residues. In DNA, the CDR3 is TGTGCCACCAGCAGAGAACAGAGATCCTACGAGCAGTACTTC. Its translation is CATSREQRSYEQYF.

This clone was found once. This rearrangement joins TRBV7-3 to TRBJ2-5; 9 nucleotides agree with TRBD2. The CDR3 totals 16 residues. Germline V gene sequence: CDR1 SGHTA, CDR2 FQGTGA. V lost 7 bases to trimming and J lost 2 bases; unmatched junction nucleotides: 11. The CDR3 DNA is TGTGCCAGCACCACCCCCCTAGCGGGGCTTCAAGAGACCCAGTACTTC. Encoded protein: CASTTPLAGLQETQYF.

In DNA form, the CDR3 reads TGCGCCAGCAGCATCGGACAGCCCTACGAGCAGTACTTC. Translation: CASSIGQPYEQYF. The gene calls are TRBV5-1 and TRBJ2-7; D is perhaps TRBD1 (6 bases). Germline-derived CDR1 and CDR2 are SGHRS and YFSETQ. This CDR3 contains 13 residues. The V end lost 4 bases, the J end lost 2 bases, and 10 bases lay between the germline ends. The whole variable domain, filled in from reference TRBV5-1 and TRBJ2-7, reads KAGVTQTPRYLIKTRGQQVTLSCSPISGHRSVSWYQQTPGQGLQFLFEYFSETQRNKGNFPGRFSGRQFSNSRSEMNVSTLELGDSALYLCASSIGQPYEQYFGPGTRLTVT.

This clone was detected a few times. The chain uses TRBV28 and TRBJ2-7, with TRBD1 matching 9 bases. This CDR3 is 15 amino acids long. The V segment lost 5 bases and the J segment 6 bases; nucleotides outside the gene matches: 11. Germline V gene data show CDR1 as MDHEN and CDR2 as SYDVKM. CDR3 nucleotide sequence: TGTGCCAGCAGTCTTACCGGGACAGGGTTCAGCGAGCAGTACTTC. It codes for CASSLTGTGFSEQYF.

V usage is TRBV29-1 and J usage is TRBJ2-1, with D unresolved. Trimming left V 4 bases short and J 6 bases short, with 7 bases between. The V gene's germline CDR1 is SQVTM and CDR2 ANQGSEA. CDR3 length: 11 residues. In DNA, the CDR3 is TGCAGCGTTGCGGTTACCAATGAGCAGTTCTTC. Translating it yields CSVAVTNEQFF.

The CDR3 reads CASSQDGLAGTDTQYF. CDR3 in DNA: TGCGCCAGCAGCCAAGATGGGTTAGCGGGCACAGATACGCAGTATTTT. The genes are TRBV4-1 and TRBJ2-3; maybe TRBD2 (6 bases). This CDR3 is 16 amino acids long. Germline CDR1 MGHRA, CDR2 YSYEKL. Trimming took off 0 bases at V and 1 base at J, with 11 bases between the two ends.

The chain couples TRBV4-1 to TRBJ1-5; D not certain. The CDR3 is 16 residues long. Looked up from germline, CDR1 is MGHRA and CDR2 is YSYEKL. Trimming removed 1 base at V and 0 bases at J, with 10 bases between. Here the CDR3 reads CASSQGPKTSNQPQHF. CDR3 DNA sequence: TGCGCCAGCAGCCAAGGGCCGAAAACTAGCAATCAGCCCCAGCATTTT.

The genes are TRBV5-3 and TRBJ1-5; D is ambiguous. TRBV5-3 qualifies as an ORF whose function is uncertain. V lost 3 bases and J 6 bases, leaving 7 bases between the germline ends. This CDR3 has 12 amino acids. The CDR3 coding sequence is TGTGCCAGAAGCTACGGTTTTCAGCCCCAGCATTTT. This translates into CARSYGFQPQHF.

The chain recombines TRBV5-6 with TRBJ1-1, with 10 nucleotides matching TRBD1. With 5 bases clipped from V and 5 bases from J, the junction kept 6 bases outside the gene matches. The CDR3 length is 14 residues. Per germline, CDR1 SGHDT and CDR2 YYEEEE. This CDR3 reads CASRPTGGGTEAFF. The DNA of the CDR3 is TGTGCCAGCAGACCGACAGGGGGCGGGACTGAAGCTTTCTTT.